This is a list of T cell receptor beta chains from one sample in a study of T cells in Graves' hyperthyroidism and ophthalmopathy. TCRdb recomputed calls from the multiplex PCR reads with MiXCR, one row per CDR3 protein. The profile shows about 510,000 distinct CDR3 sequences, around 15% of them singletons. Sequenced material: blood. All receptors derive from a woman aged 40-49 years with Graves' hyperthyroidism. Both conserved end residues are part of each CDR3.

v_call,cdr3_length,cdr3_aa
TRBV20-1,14,CSAPRTGGNYGYTF
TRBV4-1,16,CASSQDWGEMNTKAFF
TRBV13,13,CASSLFGGLEQYF
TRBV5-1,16,CASSLESGNGYNEQFF
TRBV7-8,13,CASSQDSFYEQYF
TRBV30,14,CAWTDRGGYNEQFF
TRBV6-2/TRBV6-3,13,CASSSDRPYEQYF
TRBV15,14,CATSRAGYQETQYF
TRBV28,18,CASSLWDTGGFGTDTQYF
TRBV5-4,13,CASSPDGTIEQYF
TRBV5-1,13,CASSLPPTGELFF
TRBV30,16,CAWKHRDSQLSGELFF
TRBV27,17,CASSVLGGQATNEKLFF
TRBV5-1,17,CASSFLAGRTGANVLTF
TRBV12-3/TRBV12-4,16,CASSPTGFLAKNIQYF
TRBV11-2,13,CASSLYLSETQYF
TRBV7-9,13,CASNDGLNTEAFF
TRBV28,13,CASSGSSDTEAFF
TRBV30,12,CAWSMGFETQYF
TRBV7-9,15,CASSLKNSQEYGYTF
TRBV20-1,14,CSASPTGPTGELFF
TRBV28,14,CASIDPTGRFEQYF
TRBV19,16,CASSIGRGGSYNEQFF
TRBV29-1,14,CSVEGPGIQETQYF
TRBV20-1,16,CSARALGKREGGEQFF